This T cell receptor (beta chain) was observed in a study of identical twins. CDR1 and CDR2 (germline): SQVTM, ANQGSEA. J was trimmed by 2 bases and V by 7 bases; bases with no gene match: 2. This CDR3 is 13 amino acids long. TCRdb called the 5' RACE reads again in MiXCR, with one record for every CDR3 protein. The sample carries hundreds of thousands of distinct CDR3 sequences, approximately 13% recorded once. This same sample was also part of a study on yellow fever vaccine responses in identical twins.

The sample comprised PBMCs. The sequence was collected from a woman between 18 and 30 years old in good health. V gene TRBV29-1 combines with J gene TRBJ2-7; TRBD2 agrees at 13 bases. The CDR3 DNA is TGCAGCGCTACTAGCGGGAGGGCCTACGAGCAGTACTTC. It specifies CSATSGRAYEQYF.